This entry lists 25 T cell receptor beta chains sequenced from one sample in a study of somatic mutations in cytotoxic T cells in rheumatoid arthritis. Assay: immunoSEQ multiplex PCR; the TCRdb copy retains only in-frame clones and omits some. Of about 26,000 clones listed, 82% are singletons. The sequenced sample consisted of CD8+ T cells sorted from blood. Receptors were obtained from a man aged 45-65 years in good health.

The chain uses TRBV15 and TRBJ1-4; D is undetermined. CDR3 length equals 14 residues. CDR1 is LNHNV, CDR2 YYDKDF, per germline (reference sequence). V was shortened by 5 bases and J by 0 bases, with 7 bases between the two germline ends. CDR3 region: CATSVLATNEKLFF. In DNA, the CDR3 is TGTGCCACCAGCGTGCTGGCAACTAATGAAAAACTGTTTTTT.

V and J are TRBV7-8 and TRBJ1-3, with D possibly being TRBD1 (5 bases). The germline V and J ends were trimmed by 4 bases and 4 bases, with 11 bases remaining between them. The CDR3 covers 14 residues. Germline V lookup: CDR1 SGHVS, CDR2 FQNEAQ. This chain's CDR3 is CASSWGPQGNTIYF. In nucleotides, the CDR3 is TGTGCCAGCAGCTGGGGCCCCCAGGGAAACACCATATATTTT.

The V call is TRBV6-6, the J call TRBJ2-1, with D hard to call. The germline V gene has CDR1 MNHNY and CDR2 SVGAGI (reference sequence). The CDR3 consists of 12 residues. V dropped 10 bases and J dropped 6 bases, with 13 bases sitting between them. The CDR3 DNA reads as TGTGCCAACGGCCCCCGCGCCAATGAGCAGTTCTTC. It encodes CANGPRANEQFF.

The chain joins TRBV4-1 to TRBJ2-1, with D hard to call. Germline V lookup: CDR1 MGHRA, CDR2 YSYEKL. This CDR3 is built from 14 residues. Trimming took 1 base from V and 3 from J, leaving 7 bases between them. The CDR3 sequence: CASSQAAFYNEQFF. CDR3 nucleotide sequence: TGCGCCAGCAGCCAAGCCGCATTCTACAATGAGCAGTTCTTC.

The V gene is TRBV27, the J gene TRBJ2-3, with 10 bases identical to TRBD2. The germline gives CDR1 MNHEY, CDR2 SMNVEV (reference sequence). The CDR3 loop spans 15 amino acids. V shed 6 bases and J 2 bases; nucleotides not matched to a gene: 5. CDR3 DNA sequence: TGTGCCAGCAGCCCTAGCGGGGGTTTCACAGATACGCAGTATTTT. It is translated as CASSPSGGFTDTQYF.

The chain joins TRBV9 to TRBJ2-7; TRBD1 might be the D (6 bases). From germline, CDR1 is SGDLS and CDR2 YYNGEE. CDR3 length: 13 residues. Trimming stripped 4 bases from V and 2 bases from J, with 10 bases between. The CDR3 nucleotides are TGTGCCAGCAGCCCCGGACAGACCTACGAGCAGTACTTC. Translation gives CASSPGQTYEQYF.

V usage is TRBV2 and J usage is TRBJ2-7; D tentatively fits TRBD1 or TRBD2 (5 bases each). V lost 6 bases and J 0 bases, leaving 15 bases between the germline ends. The germline V gene encodes CDR1 SNHLY and CDR2 FYNNEI. CDR3 length equals 15 residues. The DNA for the CDR3 is TGTGCCAGCAGACCGGTAGGGACGAGCTCCTACGAGCAGTACTTC. Translated, it gives CASRPVGTSSYEQYF.

The V and J genes are TRBV7-2 and TRBJ2-1; 13 bases line up with TRBD2. V lost 5 bases and J lost 4; bases outside the gene matches: 8. The CDR3 loop spans 17 amino acids. CDR1 and CDR2 from the germline V gene are SGHTA and FQGNSA. The CDR3 is CASSPGTSGISYNEQFF. CDR3 nucleotides: TGTGCCAGCAGCCCCGGGACTAGCGGGATAAGTTACAATGAGCAGTTCTTC.

This chain uses TRBV7-9 with TRBJ2-7; no firm D call. The CDR3 consists of 14 residues. Trimming removed 3 bases at V and 3 bases at J, with 12 bases between. Germline values: CDR1 SEHNR, CDR2 FQNEAQ (reference sequence). For the CDR3, the DNA is TGTGCCAGCAGCTTTAATGAACCGAACTACGAGCAGTACTTC. Its protein product is CASSFNEPNYEQYF.

The chain combines TRBV10-2 with TRBJ2-2; tentatively, D is TRBD1 or TRBD2 (6 bases each). The CDR3 spans 19 residues. The germline V gene has CDR1 WSHSY and CDR2 SAAADI. V lost 0 bases and J 0 bases, leaving 17 bases between the germline ends. The CDR3 loop reads CASSESRWGAGSNTGELFF. In DNA form, the CDR3 reads TGCGCCAGCAGTGAGTCGAGATGGGGGGCGGGATCGAACACCGGGGAGCTGTTTTTT.

The V and J genes are TRBV6-5 and TRBJ2-4; tentatively, D is TRBD1 (6 bases). CDR1 and CDR2 (germline): MNHEY, SVGAGI. The CDR3 extends over 15 amino acids. V lost 2 bases and J 4 bases, leaving 12 bases between the germline ends. As DNA, the CDR3 is TGTGCCAGCAGTTACCGGGCAGGGGAGAAAAACATTCAGTACTTC. Translated, it gives CASSYRAGEKNIQYF.

V and J are TRBV30 and TRBJ1-4, with 7 positions matching TRBD1. The length of the CDR3 is 11 residues. After removal of 3 bases from V and 14 bases from J, the junction contained 6 bases not matched to a gene. Germline V gene sequence: CDR1 GTSNPN, CDR2 SVGIG (reference sequence). CDR3 residues: CAWRGGTVLFF. Here the CDR3 DNA reads TGTGCCTGGAGGGGGGGGACAGTTCTGTTTTTT.

The chain employs TRBV18 and TRBJ2-1, with D uncertain. The V end was cut by 3 bases, the J end by 2 bases, with 5 bases between. From germline, CDR1 is KGHSH and CDR2 LQKENI. The CDR3 extends over 13 amino acids. CDR3 in amino acids: CASSPTTYNEQFF. Here the CDR3 DNA reads TGTGCCAGCTCACCCACAACCTACAATGAGCAGTTCTTC.

The rearrangement uses TRBV6-5 and TRBJ2-7; possible D gene TRBD1, 6 bases. The germline V gene encodes CDR1 MNHEY and CDR2 SVGAGI. This CDR3 spans 12 amino acids. V lost 5 bases and J 6 bases, leaving 11 bases between the germline ends. CDR3 amino acids: CASSPPGVEQYF. The CDR3 DNA reads TGTGCCAGCAGTCCACCAGGGGTCGAGCAGTACTTC.

The rearrangement links TRBV13 to TRBJ2-7, with 8 bases identical to TRBD1. In germline, CDR1 is PRHDT, CDR2 FYEKMQ (reference sequence). Trimming took 4 bases from V and 5 from J; bases not matched to a gene: 7. This CDR3 has 14 amino acids. The CDR3 protein is CASSWGQARDEQYF. In DNA form, the CDR3 reads TGTGCCAGCAGCTGGGGACAGGCGCGGGACGAGCAGTACTTC.

This chain joins TRBV2 and TRBJ2-1, with a weak D call TRBD2 (5 bases). The ends were cut back, 10 bases at V and 15 bases at J, with 16 bases in the middle. Germline CDR1 SNHLY, CDR2 FYNNEI. CDR3 length equals 10 residues. The DNA for the CDR3 is TGTGCCACTTTACTAGTCAAATGGTTCTTC. Residues: CATLLVKWFF.

The V gene is TRBV7-6, the J gene TRBJ2-2; 7 bases are a match to TRBD1. The CDR3 extends over 15 amino acids. Germline V CDR1 and CDR2: SGHVS, FNYEAQ. V gave up 5 bases and J gave up 4 bases; unmatched junction bases: 7. This CDR3 is CASSPRTGPTGELFF. CDR3 sequence (DNA): TGTGCCAGCAGCCCCCGGACAGGACCCACCGGGGAGCTGTTTTTT.

The chain uses TRBV7-2 and TRBJ1-1; D gene uncertain. The CDR3 covers 16 residues. Germline loops: CDR1 SGHTA, CDR2 FQGNSA. Trimming shortened V by 6 bases and J by 3 bases, and 20 bases separated the two germline ends. The chain's CDR3 is CASSSQNQPWYTEAFF. The CDR3 bases are TGTGCCAGCAGTTCACAGAATCAACCCTGGTACACTGAAGCTTTCTTT.

Turning to this clone: The sample has other DNA sequences that encode this CDR3 too. This CDR3 reads CASSHIAGPGGEQYF. CDR3 bases: TGTGCCAGCAGCCACATAGCGGGCCCGGGAGGGGAGCAGTACTTC. V is TRBV9 and J is TRBJ2-7; 8 nucleotides agree with TRBD2. Germline V lookup: CDR1 SGDLS, CDR2 YYNGEE. J gave up 7 bases and V 4 bases, and 13 bases lay outside the gene matches. This CDR3 region has 15 residues.

The chain links TRBV2 to TRBJ2-5; TRBD2 matches 12 bases. The CDR3 runs to 16 residues. The germline V gene encodes CDR1 SNHLY and CDR2 FYNNEI. J gave up 6 bases and V 3 bases, and 8 bases lay outside the gene matches. The CDR3 loop reads CASSDLTSGSGKTQYF. Here the CDR3 DNA reads TGTGCCAGCAGTGATCTGACTAGCGGGAGTGGAAAGACCCAGTACTTC.

CDR3 DNA: TGTGCCAGCAGCCTACAGGGATACGAGCAGTACTTC. Residues: CASSLQGYEQYF. The V gene is TRBV7-9, the J gene TRBJ2-7; tentative D call: TRBD1 (6 bases). This CDR3 region has 12 residues. CDR1 SEHNR and CDR2 FQNEAQ come from the germline V gene (reference sequence). Trimming pared 5 bases from V and 4 bases from J, leaving 9 bases between.

This rearrangement joins TRBV5-6 to TRBJ2-1, with unresolved D. Trimming stripped 3 bases from V and 7 bases from J, with 5 bases between. This CDR3 is built from 11 residues. Germline V lookup: CDR1 SGHDT, CDR2 YYEEEE. The CDR3 sequence is CASSYSNEQFF. The DNA for the CDR3 is TGTGCCAGCAGCTATTCTAATGAGCAGTTCTTC.

The chain recombines TRBV7-9 with TRBJ2-1; 8 nucleotides line up with TRBD1. The CDR3 length is 16 residues. Per germline, CDR1 SEHNR and CDR2 FQNEAQ (reference sequence). J was trimmed by 2 bases and V by 4 bases; bases with no gene match: 7. The CDR3 region has the DNA TGTGCCAGCAGCTCCCCCGGACAGGGACCCTACAATGAGCAGTTCTTC. Its translation is CASSSPGQGPYNEQFF.

The rearrangement joins TRBV7-8 to TRBJ2-3; D gene unclear. There are 14 residues in the CDR3. Deletions cut 0 bases from V and 5 bases from J, with 9 bases between. CDR1 is SGHVS, CDR2 FQNEAQ, per germline. The CDR3 reads CASSLAVIGDTQYF. CDR3 DNA sequence: TGTGCCAGCAGCTTAGCGGTCATTGGAGATACGCAGTATTTT.

The chain couples TRBV29-1 to TRBJ1-2, with a tentative D call TRBD1 (5 bases). Germline assignment: CDR1 SQVTM and CDR2 ANQGSEA. The CDR3 runs 16 residues. The V end lost 7 bases, the J end lost 2 bases, and 23 bases lay between the germline ends. The CDR3 DNA reads TGCAGCGCGTACGGTCGACAGACCCCCTCAAACTATGGCTACACCTTC. Translating it yields CSAYGRQTPSNYGYTF.